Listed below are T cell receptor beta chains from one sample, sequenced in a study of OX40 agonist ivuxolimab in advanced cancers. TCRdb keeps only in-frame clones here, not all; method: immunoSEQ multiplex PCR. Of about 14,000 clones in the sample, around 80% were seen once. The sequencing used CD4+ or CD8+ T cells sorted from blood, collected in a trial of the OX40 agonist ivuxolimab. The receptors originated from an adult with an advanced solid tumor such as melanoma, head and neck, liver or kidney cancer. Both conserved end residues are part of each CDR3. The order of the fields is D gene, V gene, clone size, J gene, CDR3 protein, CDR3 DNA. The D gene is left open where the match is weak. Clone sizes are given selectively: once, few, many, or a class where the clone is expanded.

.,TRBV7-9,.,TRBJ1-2,CASSPGGGGVNYGYTF,TGTGCCAGCAGCCCCGGTGGCGGAGGAGTAAACTATGGCTACACCTTC
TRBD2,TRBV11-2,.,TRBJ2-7,CASRGTSGRTYEQYF,TGTGCCAGCAGAGGAACTAGCGGGCGGACCTACGAGCAGTACTTC
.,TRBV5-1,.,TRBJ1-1,CASSPGPTPEAFF,TGCGCCAGCAGCCCGGGACCTACCCCTGAAGCTTTCTTT
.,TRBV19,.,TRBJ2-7,CASSISGAYEQYF,TGTGCCAGTAGTATTTCGGGGGCCTACGAGCAGTACTTC
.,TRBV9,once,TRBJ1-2,CASSTGTQDIGYTF,TGTGCCAGCAGCACCGGGACCCAGGATATTGGCTACACCTTC
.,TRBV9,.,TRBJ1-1,CASSARGDTEAFF,TGTGCCAGCAGCGCCCGGGGGGACACTGAAGCTTTCTTT
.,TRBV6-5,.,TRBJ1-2,CASSVQGSDGYTF,TGTGCCAGCAGTGTACAGGGTAGCGATGGCTACACCTTC
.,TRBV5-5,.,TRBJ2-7,CASSYGSSYEQYF,TGTGCCAGCAGCTACGGATCCTCCTACGAGCAGTACTTC
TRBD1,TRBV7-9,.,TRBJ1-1,CASSLAGTGLNTEAFF,TGTGCCAGCAGCCTCGCCGGGACAGGTCTGAACACTGAAGCTTTCTTT
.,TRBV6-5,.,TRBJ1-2,CASSYYSGYRYGYTF,TGTGCCAGCAGTTACTATTCCGGTTATCGCTATGGCTACACCTTC
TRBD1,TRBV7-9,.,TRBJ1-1,CASSSTGTEAFF,TGTGCCAGCAGCTCGACAGGGACTGAAGCTTTCTTT
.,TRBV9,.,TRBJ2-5,CASSVPLVPVAGQGIETQYF,TGTGCCAGCAGCGTACCCCTTGTGCCTGTAGCGGGACAGGGAATAGAGACCCAGTACTTC
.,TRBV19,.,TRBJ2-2,CASTQDYPTGELFF,TGTGCCAGTACCCAGGACTACCCCACCGGGGAGCTGTTTTTT
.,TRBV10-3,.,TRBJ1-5,CAISDEGSLNQPQHF,TGTGCCATCAGTGACGAAGGGAGTCTTAATCAGCCCCAGCATTTT
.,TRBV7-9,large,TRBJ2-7,CASSFSGTLYEQYF,TGTGCCAGCAGCTTTAGTGGTACCCTATACGAGCAGTACTTC
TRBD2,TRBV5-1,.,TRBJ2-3,CASSSGLAGTDTQYF,TGCGCCAGCAGTTCCGGACTAGCGGGCACAGATACGCAGTATTTT
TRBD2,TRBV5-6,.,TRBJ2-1,CASSLRTRGYNEQFF,TGTGCCAGCAGCTTGCGGACTAGGGGCTACAATGAGCAGTTCTTC
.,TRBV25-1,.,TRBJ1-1,CASSGGGDAFF,TGTGCCAGCAGTGGGGGCGGTGACGCTTTCTTT
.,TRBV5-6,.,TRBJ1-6,CASSLSASPLHF,TGTGCCAGCAGCTTGTCGGCTTCACCCCTCCACTTT
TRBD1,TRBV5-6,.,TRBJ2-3,CASSLVLRDRNTDTQYF,TGTGCCAGCAGCTTAGTCCTCCGGGACAGAAACACAGATACGCAGTATTTT
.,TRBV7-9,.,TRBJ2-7,CASSAGGYEQYF,TGTGCCAGCAGCGCCGGCGGCTACGAGCAGTACTTC
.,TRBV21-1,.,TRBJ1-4,CASNFSGAVLLEKLFF,TGTGCCAGCAACTTCTCCGGAGCTGTCCTACTTGAAAAACTGTTTTTT
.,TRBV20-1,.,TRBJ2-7,CSAGDNEQYF,TGCAGTGCTGGCGACAACGAGCAGTACTTC
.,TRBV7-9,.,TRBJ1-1,CASIGGLNTEAFF,TGTGCCAGCATCGGTGGACTGAACACTGAAGCTTTCTTT
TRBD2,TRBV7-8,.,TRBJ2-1,CASSQTSGRSSYNEQFF,TGTGCCAGCAGCCAGACTAGCGGGAGGAGCTCCTACAATGAGCAGTTCTTC